The 2 T cell receptor beta chains below all came from one sample that was sequenced in a study of glioma-infiltrating T cells. TCR alpha and beta CDR3 regions were amplified from RNA using iRepertoire nested multiplex PCR. One entry per CDR3 protein results from TCRdb running MiXCR on the multiplex PCR reads. The sample shows about 45,000 distinct CDR3 sequences, approximately 20% of them seen only once. The sequencing input was glioma tissue, nonneoplastic brain tissue, or PBMCs (not recorded which). The receptors were gathered from a human donor with low-grade glioma or glioblastoma, undergoing nonglioma brain surgery, or in good health (not recorded which).

This clonotype was detected ten times or more. The chain employs TRBV3-1 and TRBJ2-5, with D perhaps matching TRBD2 (6 bases). Germline assignment: CDR1 LGHDT and CDR2 YNNKEL (reference sequence). The CDR3 has 16 residues. Trimming removed 2 bases from V and 6 bases from J, with 19 bases in between. CDR3: CASSQPMGGELKTQYF. The DNA for the CDR3 is TGTGCCAGCAGCCAACCGATGGGCGGGGAGCTGAAGACCCAGTACTTC.

About this clonotype itself: Being one base from a much bigger clone, this may be a read error. The genes are TRBV10-3 and TRBJ1-3; 7 bases line up with TRBD1. V gave up 3 bases and J gave up 0 bases; unmatched junction bases: 5. CDR3 size: 16 residues. The V gene's germline CDR1 is ENHRY and CDR2 SYGVKD. This CDR3 reads CAISDAGTVSGNTIYF. The CDR3 DNA follows: TGTGCCATCAGTGACGCCGGGACAGTCTCTGGAAACACCATATATTTT.